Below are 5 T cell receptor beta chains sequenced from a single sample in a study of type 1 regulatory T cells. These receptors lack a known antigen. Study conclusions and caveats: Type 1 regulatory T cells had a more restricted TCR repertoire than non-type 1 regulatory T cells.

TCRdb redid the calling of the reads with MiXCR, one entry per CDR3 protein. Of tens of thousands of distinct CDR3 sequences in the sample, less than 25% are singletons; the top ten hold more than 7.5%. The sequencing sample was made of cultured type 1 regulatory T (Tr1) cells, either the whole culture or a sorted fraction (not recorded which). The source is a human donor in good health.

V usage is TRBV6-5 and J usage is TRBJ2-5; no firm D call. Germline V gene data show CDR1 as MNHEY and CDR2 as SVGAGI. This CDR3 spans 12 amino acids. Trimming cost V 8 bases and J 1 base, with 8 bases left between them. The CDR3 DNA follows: TGTGCCAGCGTCAGTAGCCAAGAGACCCAGTACTTC. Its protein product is CASVSSQETQYF.

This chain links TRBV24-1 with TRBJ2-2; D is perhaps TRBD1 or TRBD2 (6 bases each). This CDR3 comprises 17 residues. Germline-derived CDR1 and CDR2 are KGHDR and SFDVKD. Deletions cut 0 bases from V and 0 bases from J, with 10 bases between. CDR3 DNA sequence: TGTGCCACCAGTGATTTGCGGGGGCCTACGAACACCGGGGAGCTGTTTTTT. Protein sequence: CATSDLRGPTNTGELFF.

The CDR3 DNA follows: TGTGCCATCAGACGGGGCCCCGAAGGGGAGCTGTTTTTT. Encoded protein: CAIRRGPEGELFF. The V gene is TRBV10-3, the J gene TRBJ2-2; D is tentatively TRBD1 or TRBD2 (5 bases each). Between the trimmed V and J ends, which lost 6 bases and 8 bases, there was a span of 13 bases. There are 13 residues in the CDR3. CDR1 and CDR2 (germline): ENHRY, SYGVKD.

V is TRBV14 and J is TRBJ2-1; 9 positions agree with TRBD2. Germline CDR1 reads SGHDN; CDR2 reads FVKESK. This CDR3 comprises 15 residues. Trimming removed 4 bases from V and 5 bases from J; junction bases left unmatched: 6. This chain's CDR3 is CASSLRTSAHNEQFF. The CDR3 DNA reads TGTGCCAGCAGCCTGCGGACTAGCGCACACAATGAGCAGTTCTTC.

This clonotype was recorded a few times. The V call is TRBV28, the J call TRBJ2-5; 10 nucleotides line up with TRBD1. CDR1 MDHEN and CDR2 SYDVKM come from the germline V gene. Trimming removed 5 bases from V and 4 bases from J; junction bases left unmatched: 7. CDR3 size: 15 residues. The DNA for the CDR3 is TGTGCCAGCAGTATTCCGACAGGGGGCACAGAGACCCAGTACTTC. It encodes CASSIPTGGTETQYF.